This TCR beta chain was profiled in a study of blood T cell repertoires in COVID-19. Participant ages covered roughly 18 to 89 years across about 22 US areas. Which cohort a participant joined came from the clinical history participants gave. Donors of Cohort 3 who recovered were those that had two negative PCRs, clearance, or symptom resolution. Trimming took 4 bases from V and 5 from J, leaving 11 bases between them. This CDR3 has 14 amino acids. Germline CDR1 reads SGHTA; CDR2 reads FQGNSA. Authors' processing steps: Amplification from reference gene primers served as the basis for estimated nucleated cell counts. The protocol was immunoSEQ multiplex PCR, while the TCRdb copy is restricted to in-frame clones and leaves out a portion. The D gene and trimming were derived from the DNA, and the V and J assignments and clone size from that table. The table includes fewer than 250,000 clones, about four fifths detected once.

The sequencing sample was made of PBMCs or T cells enriched from blood (not recorded which). This chain joins TRBV7-2 and TRBJ2-2; tentatively, D is TRBD2 (5 bases). This receptor was obtained from a woman aged 25 to 39 who had recovered from COVID-19. The CDR3 protein is CASSSQTGTGELFF. Here the CDR3 DNA reads TGTGCCAGCAGCTCCCAAACGGGAACCGGGGAGCTGTTTTTT.